The 24 T cell receptor beta chains below were found in one sample sequenced in a study of OX40 agonist ivuxolimab in advanced cancers. The repertoire was sequenced with immunoSEQ multiplex PCR; TCRdb's copy has only in-frame clones and lacks some. The table includes about 96,000 clones, 80% to 95% detected once. The sample in question was CD4+ or CD8+ T cells sorted from blood, obtained in a trial of the OX40 agonist ivuxolimab. Receptor source: an adult with an advanced solid tumor such as melanoma, head and neck, liver or kidney cancer.

This chain joins TRBV5-6 and TRBJ1-2; 10 bases are a match to TRBD1. The CDR3 sequence is 15 residues long. Trimming took 1 base from V and 3 from J; bases not matched to a gene: 3. CDR1 and CDR2 from the germline V gene are SGHDT and YYEEEE. The CDR3 protein is CASSLFGTGDYGYTF. The CDR3 coding sequence is TGTGCCAGCAGCTTGTTTGGGACAGGGGACTATGGCTACACCTTC.

The chain employs TRBV18 and TRBJ1-1, with D possibly matching TRBD1 (6 bases). CDR1 KGHSH and CDR2 LQKENI come from the germline V gene. The CDR3 has 15 amino acids. V lost 4 bases and J 1 base, leaving 13 bases between the germline ends. The CDR3 DNA sequence: TGTGCCAGCTCACGATACAGGGTGTCGAACACTGAAGCTTTCTTT. Translation: CASSRYRVSNTEAFF.

This rearrangement joins TRBV25-1 to TRBJ1-2; a weak D match, TRBD1 (5 bases). The V gene's germline CDR1 is MGHDK and CDR2 SYGVNS. CDR3 length equals 13 residues. The V and J ends lost 0 bases and 8 bases respectively, with 10 bases between them. For the CDR3, the DNA is TGTGCCAGCAGTGAATACAGGGTCGGCGGCTACACCTTC. The encoded protein is CASSEYRVGGYTF.

This chain uses TRBV2 with TRBJ2-5; D is possibly TRBD1 (6 bases). Trimming took 8 bases from V and 2 from J, leaving 12 bases between them. The CDR3 sequence is 13 residues long. CDR1 is SNHLY, CDR2 FYNNEI, per germline. CDR3: CASGTTRQETQYF. The CDR3 DNA reads TGTGCCAGCGGGACAACGCGTCAAGAGACCCAGTACTTC.

This sequence joins TRBV6-6 and TRBJ1-1, with no clear D. Germline V gene lookup returns CDR1 MNHNY and CDR2 SVGAGI (reference sequence). CDR3 length equals 14 residues. V lost 2 bases to trimming and J lost 3 bases, with 10 bases between them. The CDR3 here is CASSYTTMDTEAFF. The CDR3 nucleotides are TGTGCCAGCAGTTACACCACTATGGACACTGAAGCTTTCTTT.

The chain carries TRBV28 and TRBJ2-2, with TRBD1 identical over 9 bases. Germline trimming cut 9 bases from V and 3 bases from J; bases unmatched to any gene: 2. The germline CDR1 and CDR2 sequences are MDHEN and SYDVKM. The CDR3 has 13 residues. CDR3 region: CARRTGDTGELFF. In nucleotides, the CDR3 is TGTGCCAGGCGGACAGGGGACACCGGGGAGCTGTTTTTT.

A single count supports this clone. The chain uses TRBV7-8 and TRBJ2-1, with 13 positions matching TRBD2. Germline V lookup: CDR1 SGHVS, CDR2 FQNEAQ. The length of the CDR3 is 17 residues. V lost 1 base and J lost 5; bases outside the gene matches: 5. The CDR3 reads CASSLEQLAGGHNEQFF. For the CDR3, the DNA is TGTGCCAGCAGCTTAGAGCAACTAGCGGGAGGGCACAATGAGCAGTTCTTC.

This sequence joins TRBV11-3 and TRBJ1-1, with D perhaps TRBD1 (5 bases). In germline, CDR1 is SGHNT, CDR2 YENEEA. The CDR3 loop spans 12 amino acids. The ends were cut back, 5 bases at V and 6 bases at J, with 10 bases in the middle. For the CDR3, the DNA is TGTGCCAGCAGCCAGAGGGGATCTGAAGCTTTCTTT. Translation: CASSQRGSEAFF.

The V and J genes are TRBV7-2 and TRBJ2-1; D perhaps matches TRBD2 (6 bases). V lost 4 bases and J 4 bases, leaving 14 bases between the germline ends. The CDR3 covers 15 residues. Per the germline V gene, CDR1 is SGHTA and CDR2 is FQGNSA. The CDR3 protein is CASSSKAGLYNEQFF. As DNA, the CDR3 is TGTGCCAGCAGCTCCAAAGCGGGTTTATACAATGAGCAGTTCTTC.

With respect to this clone: A junction boundary mismatches the germline segment, possibly from a read error. The chain uses TRBV19 and TRBJ1-2, with D possibly TRBD1 on 5 matching bases. Germline V CDR1 and CDR2: LNHDA, SQIVND (reference sequence). The CDR3 spans 13 residues. The CDR3 bases are TGTGCCAGTAGGAGGACAAGCAACTATGGCCACACCTTC. Translation gives CASRRTSNYGHTF. The entire variable domain, with the rest obtained from reference TRBV19 and TRBJ1-2, is as follows: DGGITQSPKYLFRKEGQNVTLSCEQNLNHDAMYWYRQDPGQGLRLIYYSQIVNDFQKGDIAEGYSVSREKKESFPLTVTSAQKNPTAFYLCASRRTSNYGHTFGSGTRLTVV.

The rearrangement links TRBV18 to TRBJ2-1, with D perhaps matching TRBD2 (6 bases). Germline CDR1 reads KGHSH; CDR2 reads LQKENI. The CDR3 is made up of 17 amino acids. The germline V and J ends were trimmed by 1 base and 0 bases, with 13 bases remaining between them. The CDR3 is CASSPLQAGSSYNEQFF. The DNA for the CDR3 is TGTGCCAGCTCACCACTTCAAGCGGGCAGCTCCTACAATGAGCAGTTCTTC.

The chain has TRBV5-1 and TRBJ2-3; D is uncertain. The germline CDR1 and CDR2 sequences are SGHRS and YFSETQ. This CDR3 has 14 amino acids. V lost 4 bases, J lost 1 base, and 10 bases lay in between. The CDR3 nucleotides are TGCGCCAGCAGCACCCTAGAAGGCACAGATACGCAGTATTTT. Its protein is CASSTLEGTDTQYF.

This clone appeared a single time. The rearrangement joins TRBV5-1 to TRBJ1-1; TRBD1 might be the D (5 bases). The CDR3 is 15 residues long. In germline, CDR1 is SGHRS, CDR2 YFSETQ. V lost 6 bases and J 4 bases, leaving 19 bases between the germline ends. The CDR3 protein is CASTIGDGRGTEAFF. CDR3 sequence (DNA): TGCGCCAGCACCATTGGGGACGGCCGAGGCACTGAAGCTTTCTTT.

The V call is TRBV6-1, the J call TRBJ1-3, with D hard to call. The V end lost 7 bases, the J end lost 0 bases, and 13 bases lay between the germline ends. The CDR3 runs to 15 residues. Germline CDR1 reads MNHNS; CDR2 reads SASEGT. DNA of the CDR3: TGTGCCAGCACTAAGACGGCGAGCTCTGGAAACACCATATATTTT. Translating gives CASTKTASSGNTIYF.

Here the CDR3 DNA reads TGTGCCAGCTCACCCCGGGTAGCGGGGGAAGAGACCCAGTACTTC. Translating gives CASSPRVAGEETQYF. V and J are TRBV18 and TRBJ2-5, with TRBD2 matching 9 bases. This CDR3 region has 15 residues. CDR1 is KGHSH, CDR2 LQKENI, per germline. The V segment lost 3 bases and the J segment 3 bases; nucleotides outside the gene matches: 5.

The gene calls are TRBV19 and TRBJ1-1, with D perhaps TRBD1 (5 bases). This CDR3 spans 15 amino acids. In germline, CDR1 is LNHDA, CDR2 SQIVND (reference sequence). Between the trimmed V and J ends, which lost 8 bases and 1 base, there was a span of 17 bases. CDR3: CASSRDLSWNTEAFF. The CDR3, as DNA: TGTGCCAGTTCCCGGGACTTATCATGGAACACTGAAGCTTTCTTT.

The chain is built from TRBV30 and TRBJ1-2; D is unclear. The CDR3 has 14 residues. V was trimmed by 2 bases and J by 2 bases, leaving 12 bases between them. The V gene's germline CDR1 is GTSNPN and CDR2 SVGIG (reference sequence). CDR3 in amino acids: CAWSRPGRNYGYTF. CDR3 DNA: TGTGCCTGGAGTAGACCGGGGAGGAACTATGGCTACACCTTC.

The rearrangement uses TRBV19 and TRBJ2-3; 7 nucleotides match TRBD1. CDR1 and CDR2 from the germline V gene are LNHDA and SQIVND (reference sequence). V gave up 5 bases and J gave up 1 base; unmatched junction bases: 3. The CDR3 consists of 14 residues. The CDR3, as DNA: TGTGCCAGTAGTGCAACAGGGGGCACAGATACGCAGTATTTT. This sequence encodes CASSATGGTDTQYF.

The rearrangement uses TRBV4-3 and TRBJ2-1; 8 bases are a match to TRBD2. Germline lookup yields CDR1 LGHNA and CDR2 YSLEER. V lost 2 bases, J lost 2 bases, and 5 bases stayed unmatched. This CDR3 is 16 amino acids long. CDR3 amino acids: CASSQLLAAPYNEQFF. CDR3 bases: TGCGCCAGCAGCCAACTACTAGCGGCCCCCTACAATGAGCAGTTCTTC.

This clone occurred a few times. The chain carries TRBV5-1 and TRBJ2-7; TRBD2 agrees at 14 bases. This CDR3 has 17 residues. Trimming took 4 bases from V and 4 from J; bases not matched to a gene: 10. In germline, CDR1 is SGHRS, CDR2 YFSETQ. CDR3 sequence reads: CASSIGTSGSSRYEQYF. The CDR3 coding sequence is TGCGCCAGCAGCATCGGGACTAGCGGGAGTTCCAGATACGAGCAGTACTTC.

This clone appeared a few times. This chain links TRBV27 with TRBJ2-2; the D is unclear. The CDR3 spans 18 residues. Germline V gene lookup returns CDR1 MNHEY and CDR2 SMNVEV (reference sequence). Trimming shortened V by 2 bases and J by 6 bases, and 22 bases separated the two germline ends. The CDR3 here is CASSLRPPRPLAAGELFF. CDR3 nucleotide sequence: TGTGCCAGCAGTTTACGCCCCCCTCGACCATTGGCGGCCGGGGAGCTGTTTTTT.

The chain links TRBV11-1 to TRBJ1-3, with 7 positions matching TRBD1. The V gene end was trimmed by 4 bases and the J gene end by 3 bases; junction bases not matched to a gene: 3. CDR1 and CDR2 from the germline V gene are SGHAT and FQDESV (reference sequence). The CDR3 length is 14 residues. The DNA of the CDR3 is TGTGCCAGCAGCTCGACAGGGAGTGGAAACACCATATATTTT. Protein product: CASSSTGSGNTIYF. Looking up the rest from reference TRBV11-1 and TRBJ1-3 gives the full variable domain: EAEVAQSPRYKITEKSQAVAFWCDPISGHATLYWYRQILGQGPELLVQFQDESVVDDSQLPKDRFSAERLKGVDSTLKIQPAELGDSAMYLCASSSTGSGNTIYFGEGSWLTVV.

For this clone: This may arise from a read error, as a much more abundant clone is one base away. This chain connects TRBV19 to TRBJ2-2; possibly TRBD1 for D (5 bases). The CDR3 consists of 13 residues. Germline V gene sequence: CDR1 LNHDA, CDR2 SQIVND (reference sequence). CDR3 sequence (DNA): TGTGCCAGTACCTTCAGGGCCACCAGGGAGCTGTTTTTT. Translated, it gives CASTFRATRELFF.

This rearrangement joins TRBV4-2 to TRBJ2-4; D is perhaps TRBD2 (5 bases). The germline V gene has CDR1 LGHNA and CDR2 YNFKEQ. The CDR3 contains 15 residues. V was cut by 1 base and J by 10 bases, with 17 bases left in between. CDR3 nucleotides: TGTGCCAGCAGCCAAGTAGAGGGAGTCAGCCTTATTCAGTACTTC. Translating it yields CASSQVEGVSLIQYF.